This T cell receptor (beta chain) stems from a study of OX40 agonist ivuxolimab in advanced cancers. General study points: The study observed clonal expansion of CD4+ and CD8+ blood T cells by week 6 at 0.1 to 3.0 mg/kg.

The assay was immunoSEQ multiplex PCR, and TCRdb's table has in-frame clones only and misses some. The repertoire includes over 85,000 clones, less than 90% of them detected once, and around 1.1% sits in the top ten. Concerning this clone itself: Its antigen is not known.

The sample here was CD4+ or CD8+ T cells sorted from blood, taken in a trial of the OX40 agonist ivuxolimab. The sequence was collected from an adult with an advanced solid tumor such as melanoma, head and neck, liver or kidney cancer.

The CDR3 sequence is CASSSGTRETQYF. CDR3 in DNA: TGTGCCAGCAGCTCCGGGACTAGGGAGACCCAGTACTTC. The V call is TRBV11-2, the J call TRBJ2-5, with TRBD2 identical over 8 bases. V shed 4 bases and J 5 bases; nucleotides not matched to a gene: 3. This CDR3 has 13 residues. Germline CDR1 SGHAT, CDR2 FQNNGV.